The entry that follows covers one T cell receptor (beta chain) sequence. This specimen belongs to a study of long-term antiretroviral therapy in people with HIV. Study information: Samples collected earliest predate the 2015 immediate-ART recommendation by about a decade.

Samples were assayed with immunoSEQ v3.0 at survey level. The data were produced by immunoSEQ multiplex PCR, yet TCRdb's version contains in-frame clones alone and is incomplete. The sample holds about 24,000 clones, more than 65% seen once. The germline V gene encodes CDR1 SEHNR and CDR2 FQNEAQ (reference sequence). This CDR3 is 16 amino acids long. V dropped 4 bases and J dropped 8; count of bases not matched to a gene: 14. Sequenced material: unsorted PBMCs, taken 4.4 years after starting antiretroviral therapy. The V gene is TRBV7-9, the J gene TRBJ1-2; 9 bases fit TRBD1. This sequence originates from a man aged 25 to 45 with HIV. CDR3 in DNA: TGTGCCAGCAGCTCCGGAACAGGGGGCGCGGGGCACGGCTACACCTTC. Its translation is CASSSGTGGAGHGYTF.